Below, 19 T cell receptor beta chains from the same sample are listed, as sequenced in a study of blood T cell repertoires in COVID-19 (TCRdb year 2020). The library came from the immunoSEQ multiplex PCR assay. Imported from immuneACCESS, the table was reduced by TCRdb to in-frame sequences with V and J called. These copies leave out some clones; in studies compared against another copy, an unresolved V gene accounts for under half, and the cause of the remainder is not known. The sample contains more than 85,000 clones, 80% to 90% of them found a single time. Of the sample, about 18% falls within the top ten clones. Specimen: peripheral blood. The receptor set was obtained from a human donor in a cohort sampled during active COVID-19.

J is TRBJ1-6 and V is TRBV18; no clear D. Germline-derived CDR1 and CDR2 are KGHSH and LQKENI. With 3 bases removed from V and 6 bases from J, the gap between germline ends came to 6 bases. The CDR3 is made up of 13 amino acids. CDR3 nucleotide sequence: TGTGCCAGCTCACCCGAGGCTAATTCACCCCTCCACTTT. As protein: CASSPEANSPLHF.

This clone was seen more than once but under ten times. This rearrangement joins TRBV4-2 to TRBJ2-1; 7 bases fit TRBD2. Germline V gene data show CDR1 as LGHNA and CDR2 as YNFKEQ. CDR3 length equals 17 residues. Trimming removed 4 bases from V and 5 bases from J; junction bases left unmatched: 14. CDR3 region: CASSPTRGGDVNNEQFF. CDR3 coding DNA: TGTGCCAGCAGCCCCACTCGGGGAGGGGATGTTAACAATGAGCAGTTCTTC.

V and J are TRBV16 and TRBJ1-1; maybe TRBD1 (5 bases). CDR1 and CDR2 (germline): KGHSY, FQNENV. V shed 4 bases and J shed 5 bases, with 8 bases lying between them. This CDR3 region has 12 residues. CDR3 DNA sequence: TGTGCCAGCAGCCCCCGGGGGACTGAAGCTTTCTTT. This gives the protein CASSPRGTEAFF.

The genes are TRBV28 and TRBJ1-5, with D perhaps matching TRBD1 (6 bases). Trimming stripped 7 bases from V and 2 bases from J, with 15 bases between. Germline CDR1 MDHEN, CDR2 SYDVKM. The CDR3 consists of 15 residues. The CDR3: CASKVAAGGNQPQHF. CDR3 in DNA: TGTGCCAGCAAGGTCGCGGCAGGGGGCAATCAGCCCCAGCATTTT.

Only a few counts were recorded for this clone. The CDR3 DNA reads TGTGCCAGCAGCCCCCTGGGACTAGGCGAGGAGCAGTACTTC. Protein sequence: CASSPLGLGEEQYF. The rearrangement links TRBV7-9 to TRBJ2-7; 8 nucleotides align to TRBD2. The V gene's germline CDR1 is SEHNR and CDR2 FQNEAQ (reference sequence). CDR3 length: 14 amino acids. J gave up 7 bases and V 5 bases, and 10 bases lay outside the gene matches.

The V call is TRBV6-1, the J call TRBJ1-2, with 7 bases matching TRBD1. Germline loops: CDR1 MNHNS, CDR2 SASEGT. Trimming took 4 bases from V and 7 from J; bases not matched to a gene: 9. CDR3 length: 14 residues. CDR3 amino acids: CASSVTDREGGYTF. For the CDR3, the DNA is TGTGCCAGCAGTGTTACTGACAGGGAAGGTGGCTACACCTTC.

CDR3 region: CASYEAGGPNTGELFF. The CDR3 region has the DNA TGTGCCTCATACGAGGCGGGGGGACCGAACACCGGGGAGCTGTTTTTT. V usage is TRBV28 and J usage is TRBJ2-2; 8 nucleotides align to TRBD2. Losses at the gene ends were 11 bases for V and 0 bases for J; bases not matched to a gene: 11. This CDR3 is 16 amino acids long. Germline V gives CDR1 MDHEN, CDR2 SYDVKM.

Here the CDR3 DNA reads TGCGCCAGCAGTGAGTCTGTTACTGGGGCCAACGTCCTGACTTTC. It yields the protein CASSESVTGANVLTF. The chain uses TRBV10-1 and TRBJ2-6; D gene ambiguous. The CDR3 covers 15 residues. Germline V CDR1 and CDR2: WNHNN, SYGVQD (reference sequence). Trimming took off 0 bases at V and 2 bases at J, with 5 bases between the two ends.

The CDR3 region has the DNA TGTGCCAGCAGCTCAGGCGGGAATCAGCCCCAGCATTTT. Protein product: CASSSGGNQPQHF. The gene calls are TRBV7-9 and TRBJ1-5, with no clear D. The CDR3 sequence is 13 residues long. Trimming shortened V by 4 bases and J by 4 bases, and 8 bases separated the two germline ends. Germline lookup yields CDR1 SEHNR and CDR2 FQNEAQ (reference sequence).

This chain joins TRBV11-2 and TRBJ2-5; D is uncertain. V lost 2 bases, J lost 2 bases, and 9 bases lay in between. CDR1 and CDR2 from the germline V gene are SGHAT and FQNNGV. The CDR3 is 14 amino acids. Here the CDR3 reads CASSLQLVQETQYF. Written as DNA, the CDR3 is TGTGCCAGCAGCTTACAATTAGTACAAGAGACCCAGTACTTC. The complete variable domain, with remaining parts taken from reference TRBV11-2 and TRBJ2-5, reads EAGVAQSPRYKIIEKRQSVAFWCNPISGHATLYWYQQILGQGPKLLIQFQNNGVVDDSQLPKDRFSAERLKGVDSTLKIQPAKLEDSAVYLCASSLQLVQETQYFGPGTRLLVL.

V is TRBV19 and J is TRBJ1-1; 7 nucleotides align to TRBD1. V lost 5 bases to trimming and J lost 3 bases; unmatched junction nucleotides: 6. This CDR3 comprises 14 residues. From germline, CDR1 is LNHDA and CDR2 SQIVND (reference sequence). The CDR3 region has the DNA TGTGCCAGTAGTGCCGACAGGGAGTACACTGAAGCTTTCTTT. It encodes CASSADREYTEAFF.

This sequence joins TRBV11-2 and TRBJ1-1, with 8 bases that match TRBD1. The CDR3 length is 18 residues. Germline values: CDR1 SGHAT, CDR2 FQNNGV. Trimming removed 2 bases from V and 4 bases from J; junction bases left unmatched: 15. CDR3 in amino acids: CASSLIFPEQGASTEAFF. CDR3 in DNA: TGTGCCAGCAGCTTAATATTTCCCGAGCAGGGGGCTAGCACTGAAGCTTTCTTT.

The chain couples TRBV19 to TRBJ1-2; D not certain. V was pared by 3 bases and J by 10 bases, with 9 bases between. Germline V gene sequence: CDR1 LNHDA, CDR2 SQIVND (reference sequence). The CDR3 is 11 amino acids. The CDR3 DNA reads TGTGCCAGTAGTATGGGTCAGGTCTACACCTTC. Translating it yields CASSMGQVYTF.

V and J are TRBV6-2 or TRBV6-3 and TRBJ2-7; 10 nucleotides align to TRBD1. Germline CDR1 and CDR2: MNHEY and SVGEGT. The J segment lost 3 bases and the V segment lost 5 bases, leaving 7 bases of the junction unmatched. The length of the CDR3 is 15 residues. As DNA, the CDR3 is TGTGCCAGCAGTCGGGGACAGGGGTTTTACTACGAGCAGTACTTC. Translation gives CASSRGQGFYYEQYF.

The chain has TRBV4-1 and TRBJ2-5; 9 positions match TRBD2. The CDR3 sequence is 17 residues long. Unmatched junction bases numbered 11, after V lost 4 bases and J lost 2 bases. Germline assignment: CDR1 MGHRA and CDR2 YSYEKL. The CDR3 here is CASSLRLAAGGQETQYF. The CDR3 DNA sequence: TGCGCCAGCAGCCTCCGACTGGCGGCGGGGGGGCAAGAGACCCAGTACTTC.

CDR3 loop: CASRSPNNEQFF. The CDR3 coding sequence is TGTGCCAGCAGATCCCCCAACAATGAGCAGTTCTTC. The V and J genes are TRBV28 and TRBJ2-1, with D hard to call. Germline assignment: CDR1 MDHEN and CDR2 SYDVKM. The V end lost 6 bases, the J end lost 5 bases, and 8 bases lay between the germline ends. The CDR3 has 12 amino acids.

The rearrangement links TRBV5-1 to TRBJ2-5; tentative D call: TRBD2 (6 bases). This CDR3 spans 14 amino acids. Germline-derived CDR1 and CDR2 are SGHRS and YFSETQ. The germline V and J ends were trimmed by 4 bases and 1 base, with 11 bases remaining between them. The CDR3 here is CASSAGPSQETQYF. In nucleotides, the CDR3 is TGCGCCAGCAGCGCGGGACCGAGCCAAGAGACCCAGTACTTC.

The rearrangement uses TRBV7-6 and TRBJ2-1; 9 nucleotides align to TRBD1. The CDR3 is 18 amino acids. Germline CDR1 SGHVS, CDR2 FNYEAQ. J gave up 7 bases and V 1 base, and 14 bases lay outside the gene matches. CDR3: CASSLVIYSGQGKNEQFF. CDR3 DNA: TGTGCCAGCAGCTTAGTAATCTATTCGGGACAGGGAAAAAATGAGCAGTTCTTC.

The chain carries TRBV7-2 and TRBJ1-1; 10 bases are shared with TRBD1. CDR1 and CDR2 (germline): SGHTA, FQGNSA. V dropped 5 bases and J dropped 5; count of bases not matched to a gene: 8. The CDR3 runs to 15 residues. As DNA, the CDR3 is TGTGCCAGCAGCCCCCAGACAGGGGGCGGAACTGAAGCTTTCTTT. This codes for CASSPQTGGGTEAFF.